Listed here is a single T cell receptor (beta chain). What it recognizes is unknown. This sample was taken from a study of identical twins. V dropped 5 bases and J dropped 3 bases, with 13 bases sitting between them. CDR1 is SNHLY, CDR2 FYNNEI, per germline. The CDR3 covers 14 residues. Study observations and caveats: Zero-insertion analyses might be partly confounded by invariant T cells like MAIT and iNKT.

Unique molecular identifiers were present on cDNA, and template switching added a universal primer site. TCRdb re-analysed the 5' RACE reads in MiXCR, keeping a single row per CDR3 protein. The data show 450,000 or so distinct CDR3 sequences, 20% to 25% seen once. These sequences were also reported in another study, on T cells expressing NK-cell markers. This second study says: Seven of the eight sequenced donors were classified as HCMV-seropositive, and one was classified as seronegative. Restriction of sorting to alpha-beta TCR T cells was accomplished in several experiments using an anti-gamma-delta TCR antibody.

The sample taken for sequencing was CD4+ T cells sorted from blood. The genes are TRBV2 and TRBJ1-1; D gene uncertain. The source of this sequence is a woman between 18 and 29 years old in good health. The CDR3: CASSRAYRDTEAFF. CDR3 DNA: TGTGCCAGCAGTCGGGCGTATAGGGACACTGAAGCTTTCTTT.